Listed below are T cell receptor beta chains from one sample, sequenced in a study of human T cells and chemical hapten exposure. TCRdb reanalysed the RACE reads using MiXCR and keeps one entry per CDR3 protein. This sample carries roughly 43,000 distinct CDR3 sequences, roughly 3.5% of them seen once, and the ten largest clones take around 5.7%. Sequencing was carried out using whole blood. These receptor sequences come from a human donor in good health. Some clones in this sample may be carry-over from other donors' samples. The CDR3 runs from the conserved cysteine through the conserved F or W. D genes are given only for firm matches. The listing skips clone size in some rows; elsewhere it reads once, few, many or a size class.

d_call	clone_size	v_call	j_call	cdr3_nt	cdr3_aa
-	many	TRBV5-1	TRBJ1-1	TGCGCCAGCAGCTTGGCATGGAACACTGAAGCTTTCTTT	CASSLAWNTEAFF
-	few	TRBV3-1	TRBJ1-5	TGTGCCAGCAGCCAAGGTCAATTTCCGATGGGGCCCCAGCATTTT	CASSQGQFPMGPQHF
TRBD1	many	TRBV29-1	TRBJ2-5	TGCAGCGTGGCCCCCGGGAAAGGACAGGGTAGGGAAGAGACCCAGTACTTC	CSVAPGKGQGREETQYF
-	few	TRBV27	TRBJ2-5	TGTGCCAGCAGAAAAGGGGGGGGCCGGCAAGAGACCCAGTACTTC	CASRKGGGRQETQYF
TRBD1	many	TRBV2	TRBJ2-3	TGTGCCAGCAGTGAACCCCGACAGGGCAAGCTGACAGATACGCAGTATTTT	CASSEPRQGKLTDTQYF
-	few	TRBV7-2	TRBJ2-1	TGTGCCAGCAGCTTAGTAAGGCTAGCGTGGGACGATGAGCAGTTCTTC	CASSLVRLAWDDEQFF
-	many	TRBV29-1	TRBJ2-1	TGCAGCGTTGATCGCCTCAGCTCCTACAATGAGCAGTTCTTC	CSVDRLSSYNEQFF
-	few	TRBV7-9	TRBJ1-1	TGTGCCAGCAGCTTAATCGCGGGTGGCACTGAAGCTTTCTTT	CASSLIAGGTEAFF
TRBD2	many	TRBV3-1	TRBJ2-7	TGTGCCAGCAGCCGACTAGCGCAGACCTACGAGCAGTACTTC	CASSRLAQTYEQYF
-	-	TRBV28	TRBJ2-1	TGTGCCAGCAGTTACCGCCAGGGGCTACGAGGCCACAATGAGCAGTTCTTC	CASSYRQGLRGHNEQFF
-	-	TRBV27	TRBJ1-6	TGTGCCAGCAGAACGGCTAATTCACCCCTCCACTTT	CASRTANSPLHF
TRBD2	many	TRBV28	TRBJ2-7	TGTGCCAGCAGTTCCCGGACTAGGAGCGAGCAGTACTTC	CASSSRTRSEQYF
-	many	TRBV2	TRBJ1-6	TGTGCCAGCAGTGAAGAGACAGCCCGCACCATATATAATTCACCCCTCCACTTT	CASSEETARTIYNSPLHF
-	many	TRBV29-1	TRBJ2-3	TGCAGCGCCCTTCGACAGAGCACAGATACGCAGTATTTT	CSALRQSTDTQYF
TRBD1	few	TRBV27	TRBJ1-2	TGTGCCAGCAGATTCATTTGGACAGGGGGTGACTATGGCTACACCTTC	CASRFIWTGGDYGYTF
-	many	TRBV28	TRBJ1-1	TGTGCCAGCAGCCCGACGAACACTGAAGCTTTCTTT	CASSPTNTEAFF
TRBD2	many	TRBV29-1	TRBJ2-1	TGCAGCGTCGCCGGGGGGGGGAGGTTTAGGATCGATGAGCAGTTCTTC	CSVAGGGRFRIDEQFF
TRBD2	few	TRBV23-1	TRBJ2-5	TGCGCCAGCAGTCAACCATGGGAGGGCCCGGGGGAGACCCAGTACTTC	CASSQPWEGPGETQYF
-	many	TRBV2	TRBJ1-4	TGTGCCAGCAGAACAGGATTTAATGAAAAACTGTTTTTT	CASRTGFNEKLFF
TRBD2	many	TRBV4-1	TRBJ2-2	TGCGCCAGCAGCCAGACGACAGCGGGAGGACGGACCGGGGAGCTGTTTTTT	CASSQTTAGGRTGELFF
-	many	TRBV6-5	TRBJ2-3	TGTGCCAGCAGTTACGACTACCCGAGAGGGGATACGCAGTATTTT	CASSYDYPRGDTQYF
TRBD1	many	TRBV25-1	TRBJ1-1	TGTGCCAGCAGTGAATCAACCGGGACAGCCCTGGAAGCTTTCTTT	CASSESTGTALEAFF
-	few	TRBV10-3	TRBJ1-5	TGTGCCATCAGTGTGGGGGAGTTCAATCAGCCCCAGCATTTT	CAISVGEFNQPQHF
TRBD1	many	TRBV18	TRBJ2-7	TGTGCCAGCTCACCCGGGACAGGGGGTGGCAGTCCGCAGTACTTC	CASSPGTGGGSPQYF
-	many	TRBV14	TRBJ2-3	TGTGCCAGCAGCCAAGATTTAGGCGGACTTCGCACAGATACGCAGTATTTT	CASSQDLGGLRTDTQYF
-	few	TRBV20-1	TRBJ1-4	TGCAGTGCTAGAGCGCCAAAACTGTTTTTT	CSARAPKLFF
-	many	TRBV28	TRBJ1-4	TGTGCCAGCAGTACCTCAGGGACTGGGGAAAAACTGTTTTTT	CASSTSGTGEKLFF
-	many	TRBV10-1	TRBJ1-4	TGCGCCAGCAGTGATGGGTCTCCTTACTTTGGAAAACTGTTTTTT	CASSDGSPYFGKLFF
-	many	TRBV24-1	TRBJ2-3	TGTGCCACCGCTGAGGAACCTAGTACAGATACGCAGTATTTT	CATAEEPSTDTQYF
-	many	TRBV13	TRBJ1-5	TGTGCCAGCAGCCGCCGGGACGCTAGCAATCAGCCCCAGCATTTT	CASSRRDASNQPQHF
-	-	TRBV20-1	TRBJ1-2	TGCAGTGCTAGAGATACAGGGTTCCCTAACACCTTC	CSARDTGFPNTF
TRBD2	-	TRBV7-9	TRBJ2-1	TGTGCCAGCAGCTTAGGTCCTAGCGGGAACATTGAGCAGTTCTTC	CASSLGPSGNIEQFF
-	-	TRBV19	TRBJ2-7	TGTGCCAGTAGTCCGTCAGGGTTCTACGAGCAGTACTTC	CASSPSGFYEQYF
-	many	TRBV7-6	TRBJ1-4	TGTGCCAGCAGCTTAGCTCCCCAGGCAGCTAGGGAAAAACTGTTTTTT	CASSLAPQAAREKLFF
-	many	TRBV24-1	TRBJ2-5	TGTGCCACCAGTGCTTTAGGAGAGACCCAGTACTTC	CATSALGETQYF
TRBD2	many	TRBV20-1	TRBJ2-7	TGCAGTGCTAGGATTACGACTAGCGGATTAAGACTTCCCTACGAGCAGTACTTC	CSARITTSGLRLPYEQYF
-	many	TRBV29-1	TRBJ2-3	TGCAGCGTTGAATTGGTTCAGGGCACAGATACGCAGTATTTT	CSVELVQGTDTQYF
TRBD2	few	TRBV5-4	TRBJ2-3	TGTGCCAGCAGTCGGGAGGTAGCGCCCCGAACTAGCACAGATACGCAGTATTTT	CASSREVAPRTSTDTQYF
-	-	TRBV5-1	TRBJ1-2	TGCGCCAGCAGCTTGGAGACATTCTATGGCTACACCTTC	CASSLETFYGYTF
TRBD1	few	TRBV29-1	TRBJ2-3	TGCAGCGTTACCCCGACAGGGCTCACAGATACGCAGTATTTT	CSVTPTGLTDTQYF
TRBD2	few	TRBV7-6	TRBJ2-7	TGTGCCAGCAGCCCAGGGTTTAGCGGGAGTAAAGACGAGCAGTACTTC	CASSPGFSGSKDEQYF
-	few	TRBV12-3/TRBV12-4	TRBJ1-2	TGTGCCAGCAGGTCGACCAACTATGGCTACACCTTC	CASRSTNYGYTF
-	many	TRBV27	TRBJ2-2	TGTGCCAGCAGTTCCTACATCGCCGGGGAGCTGTTTTTT	CASSSYIAGELFF
-	few	TRBV28	TRBJ2-7	TGTGCCAGCAGTTTAGTGGCAGACCGGCCTTACGAGCAGTACTTC	CASSLVADRPYEQYF
-	many	TRBV14	TRBJ1-5	TGTGCCAGCAGCCAAGAATTTGGTCAGCCCCAGCATTTT	CASSQEFGQPQHF
-	many	TRBV28	TRBJ2-2	TGTGCCAGCCGGAGGGCCGGCCCCGGGGAGCTGTTTTTT	CASRRAGPGELFF
-	many	TRBV29-1	TRBJ2-7	TGCAGCGTCGGAGGCGCGTCACACGAGCAGTACTTC	CSVGGASHEQYF
TRBD1	-	TRBV7-9	TRBJ1-3	TGTGTCAGCAGCCCAGACAGGGGGCGAAGCTCTGGAAACACCATATATTTT	CVSSPDRGRSSGNTIYF
TRBD2	many	TRBV29-1	TRBJ2-5	TGCAGCGTTGAGACCGCGACTAGCGGGAGGGTGGAAGAGACCCAGTACTTC	CSVETATSGRVEETQYF
TRBD2	many	TRBV12-3/TRBV12-4	TRBJ2-3	TGTGCCAGCAGTGTGACTAGCGGGGGAACAGATACGCAGTATTTT	CASSVTSGGTDTQYF
TRBD1	many	TRBV20-1	TRBJ1-1	TGCAGTGCTCCGGACAGGGTGAACACTGAAGCTTTCTTT	CSAPDRVNTEAFF
TRBD2	-	TRBV5-1	TRBJ2-3	TGCGCCAGCAGGGTTCGTGAGCTGCTGCAAAGCGGGAGTAGCACAGATACGCAGTATTTT	CASRVRELLQSGSSTDTQYF
-	-	TRBV28	TRBJ1-5	TGTGCCAGCAGCCCCTCAGGTCGGGATAGCAATCAGCCCCAGCATTTT	CASSPSGRDSNQPQHF
TRBD2	many	TRBV7-6	TRBJ2-1	TGTGCCAGCAGCTTAGAAACCGGACTAGCCTATGAGCAGTTCTTC	CASSLETGLAYEQFF
-	many	TRBV20-1	TRBJ1-2	TGCAGTGCTAGAGATGCCCCCGCAGTTAGCTATGGCTACACCTTC	CSARDAPAVSYGYTF
TRBD1	-	TRBV11-1	TRBJ1-1	TGTGCCAGCAGCTCCAGGGGGCGAGGTACTGAAGCTTTCTTT	CASSSRGRGTEAFF